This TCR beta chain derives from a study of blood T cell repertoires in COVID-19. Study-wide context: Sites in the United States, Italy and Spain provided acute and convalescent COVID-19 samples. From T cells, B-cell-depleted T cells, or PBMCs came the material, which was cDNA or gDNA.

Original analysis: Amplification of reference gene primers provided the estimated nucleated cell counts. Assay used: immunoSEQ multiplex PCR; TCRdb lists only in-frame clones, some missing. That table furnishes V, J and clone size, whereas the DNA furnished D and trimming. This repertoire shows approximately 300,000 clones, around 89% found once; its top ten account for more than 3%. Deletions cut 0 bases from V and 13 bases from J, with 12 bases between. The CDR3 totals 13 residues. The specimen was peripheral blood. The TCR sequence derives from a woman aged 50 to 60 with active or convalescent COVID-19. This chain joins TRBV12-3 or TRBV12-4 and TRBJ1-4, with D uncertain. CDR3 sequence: CASSLALEVGLFF. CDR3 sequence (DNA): TGTGCCAGCAGTTTAGCGCTAGAGGTAGGACTGTTTTTT.